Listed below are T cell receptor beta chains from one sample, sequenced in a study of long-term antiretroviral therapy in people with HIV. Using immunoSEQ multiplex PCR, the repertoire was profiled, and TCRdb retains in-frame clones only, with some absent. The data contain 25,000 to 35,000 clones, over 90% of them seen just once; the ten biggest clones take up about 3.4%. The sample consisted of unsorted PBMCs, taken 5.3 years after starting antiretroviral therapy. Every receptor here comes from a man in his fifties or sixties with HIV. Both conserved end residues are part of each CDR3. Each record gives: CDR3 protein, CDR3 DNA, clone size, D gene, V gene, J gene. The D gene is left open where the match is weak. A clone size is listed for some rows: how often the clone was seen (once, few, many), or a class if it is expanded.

CDR3aa: CASSLPGMNTEAFF; CDR3nt: TGTGCCAGTAGCCTTCCCGGGATGAACACTGAAGCTTTCTTT; abundance: medium-sized; d_gene: -; v_gene: TRBV19; j_gene: TRBJ1-1
CDR3aa: CASTRLQGMVYEQYF; CDR3nt: TGTGCCAGCACGCGACTACAGGGGATGGTCTACGAGCAGTACTTC; abundance: -; d_gene: TRBD1; v_gene: TRBV6-5; j_gene: TRBJ2-7
CDR3aa: CASSPDKNTGELFF; CDR3nt: TGTGCCAGCAGCCCCGACAAGAACACCGGGGAGCTGTTTTTT; abundance: -; d_gene: -; v_gene: TRBV7-3; j_gene: TRBJ2-2
CDR3aa: CASSLSQGANQPQHF; CDR3nt: TGTGCCAGCAGTTTATCCCAGGGGGCGAATCAGCCCCAGCATTTT; abundance: once; d_gene: TRBD1; v_gene: TRBV27; j_gene: TRBJ1-5
CDR3aa: CASSDWGNTEAFF; CDR3nt: TGTGCCAGCAGTGATTGGGGAAACACTGAAGCTTTCTTT; abundance: medium-sized; d_gene: -; v_gene: TRBV2; j_gene: TRBJ1-1
CDR3aa: CASSLVVSREPTNEQYF; CDR3nt: TGCGCCAGCAGCTTGGTAGTTAGTCGGGAGCCCACAAACGAGCAGTACTTC; abundance: -; d_gene: -; v_gene: TRBV5-1; j_gene: TRBJ2-7
CDR3aa: CASSKIPFEQFF; CDR3nt: TGTGCCAGCAGTAAAATCCCCTTTGAGCAGTTCTTC; abundance: -; d_gene: -; v_gene: TRBV6-6; j_gene: TRBJ2-1
CDR3aa: CASSLAENREQFF; CDR3nt: TGTGCCAGCAGCTTGGCCGAGAACCGAGAGCAGTTCTTC; abundance: -; d_gene: -; v_gene: TRBV5-6; j_gene: TRBJ2-1
CDR3aa: CASSSRGDQPQHF; CDR3nt: TGTGCCAGCAGCTCCAGGGGTGACCAGCCCCAGCATTTT; abundance: -; d_gene: -; v_gene: TRBV5-6; j_gene: TRBJ1-5
CDR3aa: CASSLGGPNQPQHF; CDR3nt: TGCGCCAGCAGCCTTGGGGGTCCGAATCAGCCCCAGCATTTT; abundance: -; d_gene: -; v_gene: TRBV4-3; j_gene: TRBJ1-5
CDR3aa: CASSSGVGATNEKLFF; CDR3nt: TGTGCCAGCAGCTCAGGGGTAGGAGCAACTAATGAAAAACTGTTTTTT; abundance: -; d_gene: -; v_gene: TRBV7-2; j_gene: TRBJ1-4
CDR3aa: CASSPLGAGGSSTDTQYF; CDR3nt: TGCGCCAGCAGCCCCTTAGGAGCGGGGGGCTCTAGCACAGATACGCAGTATTTT; abundance: once; d_gene: TRBD2; v_gene: TRBV5-1; j_gene: TRBJ2-3
CDR3aa: CASSRPLGGYANTGELFF; CDR3nt: TGTGCCAGCAGCCGTCCCCTCGGGGGATACGCGAACACCGGGGAGCTGTTTTTT; abundance: -; d_gene: -; v_gene: TRBV7-9; j_gene: TRBJ2-2
CDR3aa: CASATTGNTEAFF; CDR3nt: TGTGCCAGCGCAACTACAGGGAACACTGAAGCTTTCTTT; abundance: -; d_gene: -; v_gene: TRBV19; j_gene: TRBJ1-1
CDR3aa: CASKDSYLVAEAFF; CDR3nt: TGTGCCAGTAAGGACAGCTACCTTGTTGCTGAAGCTTTCTTT; abundance: -; d_gene: -; v_gene: TRBV2; j_gene: TRBJ1-1
CDR3aa: CASRPGQARLVVKNIQYF; CDR3nt: TGTGCCAGTAGGCCGGGACAGGCCCGTTTGGTGGTCAAAAACATTCAGTACTTC; abundance: -; d_gene: TRBD1; v_gene: TRBV19; j_gene: TRBJ2-4
CDR3aa: CASSQGQGLNTGELFF; CDR3nt: TGCGCCAGCAGCCAGGGACAGGGGTTGAACACCGGGGAGCTGTTTTTT; abundance: once; d_gene: TRBD1; v_gene: TRBV4-3; j_gene: TRBJ2-2
CDR3aa: CASSEVRQGYQPQHF; CDR3nt: TGTGCCAGCAGTGAAGTGAGACAGGGATATCAGCCCCAGCATTTT; abundance: -; d_gene: TRBD1; v_gene: TRBV2; j_gene: TRBJ1-5
CDR3aa: CASSFGRDTEAFF; CDR3nt: TGTGCCAGCAGTTTCGGGAGGGATACTGAAGCTTTCTTT; abundance: -; d_gene: -; v_gene: TRBV27; j_gene: TRBJ1-1
CDR3aa: CASSSQGGPSPLHF; CDR3nt: TGTGCCAGCAGTTCACAGGGAGGACCTTCACCCCTCCACTTT; abundance: -; d_gene: -; v_gene: TRBV27; j_gene: TRBJ1-6
CDR3aa: CASLRTLGWDGYTF; CDR3nt: TGTGCCAGCCTCAGGACCCTGGGATGGGATGGCTACACCTTC; abundance: -; d_gene: -; v_gene: TRBV6-1; j_gene: TRBJ1-2
CDR3aa: CAWRYARGLNTEAFF; CDR3nt: TGTGCCTGGAGGTACGCCAGGGGGCTGAACACTGAAGCTTTCTTT; abundance: once; d_gene: TRBD1; v_gene: TRBV30; j_gene: TRBJ1-1
CDR3aa: CASSLDVTGTDTQYF; CDR3nt: TGCGCCAGCAGCTTGGACGTGACAGGCACAGATACGCAGTATTTT; abundance: once; d_gene: -; v_gene: TRBV5-1; j_gene: TRBJ2-3
CDR3aa: CASSQTLAGTYNEQFF; CDR3nt: TGCGCCAGCAGCCAAACTCTAGCGGGGACCTACAATGAGCAGTTCTTC; abundance: -; d_gene: TRBD2; v_gene: TRBV4-3; j_gene: TRBJ2-1
CDR3aa: CASSYRTAGANVLTF; CDR3nt: TGCGCCAGCAGCTATCGGACAGCTGGGGCCAACGTCCTGACTTTC; abundance: few; d_gene: -; v_gene: TRBV5-1; j_gene: TRBJ2-6
CDR3aa: CASSLGGGNQPQHF; CDR3nt: TGTGCCAGCAGCTTAGGAGGGGGCAATCAGCCCCAGCATTTT; abundance: -; d_gene: -; v_gene: TRBV7-9; j_gene: TRBJ1-5
CDR3aa: CASSWTPDRDNQPQHF; CDR3nt: TGCGCCAGCAGCTGGACCCCGGACAGGGATAATCAGCCCCAGCATTTT; abundance: once; d_gene: TRBD1; v_gene: TRBV5-1; j_gene: TRBJ1-5
CDR3aa: CASTSGGSTDTQYF; CDR3nt: TGTGCCAGCACCTCGGGGGGAAGCACAGATACGCAGTATTTT; abundance: -; d_gene: TRBD2; v_gene: TRBV28; j_gene: TRBJ2-3
CDR3aa: CASSAGQSSYNEQFF; CDR3nt: TGTGCCAGCAGCGCCGGACAGTCCTCCTACAATGAGCAGTTCTTC; abundance: -; d_gene: -; v_gene: TRBV5-6; j_gene: TRBJ2-1
CDR3aa: CAIRGTGNEQFF; CDR3nt: TGTGCCATCAGAGGGACCGGCAATGAGCAGTTCTTC; abundance: -; d_gene: -; v_gene: TRBV10-3; j_gene: TRBJ2-1
CDR3aa: CASSQDRTSGVEQYF; CDR3nt: TGCGCCAGCAGCCAAGATAGGACTAGCGGGGTCGAGCAGTACTTC; abundance: -; d_gene: TRBD2; v_gene: TRBV4-1; j_gene: TRBJ2-7
CDR3aa: CASSLERQRNEQFF; CDR3nt: TGTGCCAGCAGCTTAGAGAGGCAGCGGAATGAGCAGTTCTTC; abundance: -; d_gene: -; v_gene: TRBV11-2; j_gene: TRBJ2-1
CDR3aa: CASSYGSKGEKLFF; CDR3nt: TGTGCCAGCAGTTACGGGAGTAAGGGTGAAAAACTGTTTTTT; abundance: -; d_gene: -; v_gene: TRBV6-6; j_gene: TRBJ1-4
CDR3aa: CASSLASGGARYEQYF; CDR3nt: TGTGCCAGCAGCTTAGCTAGCGGGGGGGCCAGGTACGAGCAGTACTTC; abundance: -; d_gene: TRBD2; v_gene: TRBV7-2; j_gene: TRBJ2-7
CDR3aa: CASSKSQGGANTQYF; CDR3nt: TGTGCCAGCAGCAAATCGCAGGGGGGGGCAAATACGCAGTATTTT; abundance: -; d_gene: -; v_gene: TRBV21-1; j_gene: TRBJ2-3
CDR3aa: CAGGGTGGVSPLHF; CDR3nt: TGTGCCGGGGGGGGGACAGGGGGCGTTTCACCCCTCCACTTT; abundance: -; d_gene: TRBD1; v_gene: TRBV30; j_gene: TRBJ1-6
CDR3aa: CASSVDVRAEYTEAFF; CDR3nt: TGTGCCAGCAGCGTAGATGTGAGGGCGGAGTACACTGAAGCTTTCTTT; abundance: -; d_gene: -; v_gene: TRBV9; j_gene: TRBJ1-1
CDR3aa: CASSMSRDRSQTQYF; CDR3nt: TGTGCCAGTAGTATGAGCCGGGACAGGTCACAGACCCAGTACTTC; abundance: -; d_gene: TRBD1; v_gene: TRBV19; j_gene: TRBJ2-5
CDR3aa: CASSLAARPPNTEAFF; CDR3nt: TGTGCCAGCAGCTTAGCGGCGCGGCCGCCGAACACTGAAGCTTTCTTT; abundance: -; d_gene: -; v_gene: TRBV7-9; j_gene: TRBJ1-1
CDR3aa: CASSPPEEETQYF; CDR3nt: TGTGCCAGCTCACCCCCGGAAGAGGAGACCCAGTACTTC; abundance: -; d_gene: -; v_gene: TRBV18; j_gene: TRBJ2-5
CDR3aa: CATSRDPRTGHEQYF; CDR3nt: TGTGCCACCAGCAGAGATCCCCGGACAGGCCACGAGCAGTACTTC; abundance: -; d_gene: TRBD1; v_gene: TRBV15; j_gene: TRBJ2-7
CDR3aa: CASSPGTSLSNQPQHF; CDR3nt: TGTGCCAGCAGCCCCGGGACTTCCCTTAGCAATCAGCCCCAGCATTTT; abundance: -; d_gene: -; v_gene: TRBV11-2; j_gene: TRBJ1-5
CDR3aa: CASVGTGASPLHF; CDR3nt: TGTGCCTCCGTAGGGACAGGGGCTTCACCCCTCCACTTT; abundance: -; d_gene: TRBD1; v_gene: TRBV27; j_gene: TRBJ1-6